The subject of this entry is one TCR beta chain. The antigen is unknown. Different DNA sequences within this sample yield the same CDR3. Produced via immunoSEQ multiplex PCR; TCRdb's table is partial and in-frame only. Of roughly 71,000 clones detected, around 85% appear once; the ten largest clones hold about 0.83%. Trimming removed 0 bases from V and 5 bases from J; junction bases left unmatched: 6. The CDR3 sequence is 16 residues long. CDR1 is LGHNT, CDR2 FRNRAP, per germline. The sample comes from a study of OX40 agonist ivuxolimab in advanced cancers. Study-wide context: Partial responses were recorded for three patients, including one with hepatocellular carcinoma and two with cutaneous melanoma.

Findings and caveats of the study: More expanded clones were seen, on average, in CD8+ T cells than in CD4+.

Blood was sampled at baseline, cycle 4 day 1, and cycle 7 day 1. This TCR was sampled from an adult with an advanced solid tumor such as melanoma, head and neck, liver or kidney cancer. Specimen: CD4+ or CD8+ T cells sorted from blood, collected in a trial of the OX40 agonist ivuxolimab. The chain links TRBV12-5 to TRBJ2-1; 8 bases agree with TRBD2. CDR3 bases: TGTGCTAGTGGTTTGGTACCCAGCGGGGGACACAATGAGCAGTTCTTC. Translated, it gives CASGLVPSGGHNEQFF.